Each of the 32 T cell receptor beta chains below was sequenced from the same sample in a study of identical twins (dated by TCRdb to 2015 to 2016). Libraries were prepared through 5' RACE. The sample was run on an Illumina HiSeq 2000. TCRdb applied fastp at Q25 and MiXCR to the public reads, then kept only in-frame beta chains. Rows are unified per CDR3 protein, each entry keeping the most common DNA and genes. The table for this sample lists roughly 1,500,000 distinct CDR3 sequences; around 29% of them were counted only once. 0.25% to 0.3% of the sample comes from the top ten. Sequenced: cord blood. The receptors were sampled from a newborn girl in good health.

This clonotype appeared once. The chain links TRBV20-1 to TRBJ2-1, with TRBD2 matching over 10 bases. The CDR3 contains 15 residues. V trimming: 2 bases; J trimming: 7 bases; junction bases outside the gene matches: 8. The V gene's germline CDR1 is DFQATT and CDR2 SNEGSKA (reference sequence). Here the CDR3 reads CSARYPGTSANEQFF. DNA for the CDR3: TGCAGTGCTAGATATCCCGGGACTAGCGCTAATGAGCAGTTCTTC.

The V call is TRBV6-1, the J call TRBJ2-4; D possibly corresponds to TRBD1 (6 bases). The CDR3 is 12 residues long. With 6 bases removed from V and 8 bases from J, the gap between germline ends came to 11 bases. Per the germline V gene, CDR1 is MNHNS and CDR2 is SASEGT. CDR3 bases: TGTGCCAGCAGAAGCGAGGGGGACATTCAGTACTTC. This translates into CASRSEGDIQYF.

This chain connects TRBV20-1 to TRBJ2-1; D gene unclear. The J call may not be correct, given that the DNA end is closer to TRBJ2-7. This CDR3 contains 16 residues. CDR1 and CDR2 (germline): DFQATT, SNEGSKA (reference sequence). CDR3 coding DNA: TGCAGTGCTAGAGGATTAGACGGGTTCTCCTACAATGAGCAGTACTTC. This codes for CSARGLDGFSYNEQYF.

This clonotype came up a few times. The V call is TRBV11-2, the J call TRBJ1-1; D is unresolved. The V and J ends lost 3 bases and 7 bases respectively, with 9 bases between them. This CDR3 has 12 residues. From germline, CDR1 is SGHAT and CDR2 FQNNGV. This CDR3 reads CASSFNSLEAFF. The CDR3 bases are TGTGCCAGCAGCTTTAACAGCCTTGAAGCTTTCTTT. Based on the CDR3 plus reference TRBV11-2 and TRBJ1-1, the full variable domain is EAGVAQSPRYKIIEKRQSVAFWCNPISGHATLYWYQQILGQGPKLLIQFQNNGVVDDSQLPKDRFSAERLKGVDSTLKIQPAKLEDSAVYLCASSFNSLEAFFGQGTRLTVV.

The table lists this clonotype with many counts. The CDR3 bases are TGTGCCAGCAGTTACAAGACTAACTACGAGCAGTACTTC. It yields the protein CASSYKTNYEQYF. The rearrangement links TRBV6-5 to TRBJ2-7; a possible D gene is TRBD2 (5 bases). Germline-derived CDR1 and CDR2 are MNHEY and SVGAGI. The CDR3 sequence is 13 residues long. Trimming took 2 bases from V and 3 from J, leaving 8 bases between them.

The V call is TRBV7-2, the J call TRBJ2-1; no firm D call. V was trimmed by 0 bases and J by 6 bases, leaving 15 bases between them. This CDR3 spans 16 amino acids. CDR1 and CDR2 from the germline V gene are SGHTA and FQGNSA. CDR3 in amino acids: CASSLAGLYLGNEQFF. The DNA of the CDR3 is TGTGCCAGCAGCTTAGCGGGGTTGTACCTTGGCAATGAGCAGTTCTTC.

This clonotype was seen only a few times. The chain joins TRBV6-5 to TRBJ1-2; 8 nucleotides match TRBD1. Trimming at V came to 2 bases and at J to 8 bases, leaving 7 bases not matched to a gene. CDR3 length: 14 residues. In germline, CDR1 is MNHEY, CDR2 SVGAGI. CDR3 bases: TGTGCCAGCAGTTACCGAGGACAGGGAGGCGGCTACACCTTC. Translation: CASSYRGQGGGYTF.

The chain combines TRBV9 with TRBJ2-1, with a tentative D call TRBD2 (6 bases). V lost 0 bases and J lost 6, with 19 bases in between. The CDR3 is 17 amino acids. Germline lookup yields CDR1 SGDLS and CDR2 YYNGEE. The CDR3 nucleotides read TGTGCCAGCAGCGTAGCTGGTACCGTAGTGCGGGGCAATGAGCAGTTCTTC. This gives the protein CASSVAGTVVRGNEQFF.

Ten or more counts support this clonotype. The chain links TRBV27 to TRBJ1-1; D ambiguous. V was pared by 3 bases and J by 0 bases, with 5 bases between. The CDR3 contains 13 residues. Per the germline V gene, CDR1 is MNHEY and CDR2 is SMNVEV (reference sequence). This chain's CDR3 is CASSFRMNTEAFF. Here the CDR3 DNA reads TGTGCCAGCAGTTTTCGGATGAACACTGAAGCTTTCTTT.

This rearrangement joins TRBV10-3 to TRBJ2-7; 9 nucleotides match TRBD2. The germline gives CDR1 ENHRY, CDR2 SYGVKD. Unmatched junction bases numbered 9, after V lost 2 bases and J lost 4 bases. The CDR3 is made up of 16 amino acids. CDR3 nucleotides: TGTGCCATCAGTGAGACACGGCTAGCGGGACCGTACGAGCAGTACTTC. Its protein product is CAISETRLAGPYEQYF.

The CDR3 here is CASSQEMFRNYYEQYF. The CDR3 DNA is TGTGCCAGCAGCCAAGAAATGTTTAGGAACTACTACGAGCAGTACTTC. V gene TRBV3-1 combines with J gene TRBJ2-7; D is unclear. The CDR3 loop spans 16 amino acids. CDR1 is LGHDT and CDR2 is YNNKEL in the germline V gene (reference sequence). Trimming cost V 0 bases and J 3 bases, with 15 bases left between them.

J is TRBJ2-7 and V is TRBV7-9; 7 bases are a match to TRBD1. Germline-derived CDR1 and CDR2 are SEHNR and FQNEAQ (reference sequence). This CDR3 spans 15 amino acids. J was trimmed by 4 bases and V by 5 bases; bases with no gene match: 11. CDR3 sequence reads: CASSPYGKGAYEQYF. CDR3 bases: TGTGCCAGCAGCCCCTATGGGAAGGGGGCTTACGAGCAGTACTTC. Full variable domain (remainder filled in from reference TRBV7-9 and TRBJ2-7): DTGVSQNPRHKITKRGQNVTFRCDPISEHNRLYWYRQTLGQGPEFLTYFQNEAQLEKSRLLSDRFSAERPKGSFSTLEIQRTEQGDSAMYLCASSPYGKGAYEQYFGPGTRLTVT.

V and J are TRBV14 and TRBJ2-3, with 7 nucleotides matching TRBD2. CDR1 is SGHDN and CDR2 is FVKESK in the germline V gene. With 4 bases clipped from V and 2 bases from J, the junction kept 9 bases outside the gene matches. CDR3 length: 16 amino acids. The CDR3 nucleotides read TGTGCCAGCAGCCCTTCGGGACTACCCTACACAGATACGCAGTATTTT. It encodes CASSPSGLPYTDTQYF.

The chain uses TRBV20-1 and TRBJ2-7, with a weak D call TRBD2 (7 bases). Germline values: CDR1 DFQATT, CDR2 SNEGSKA (reference sequence). V lost 1 base and J lost 6, with 25 bases in between. The CDR3 sequence is 17 residues long. This CDR3 reads CSARVGLGGTGGFEQYF. CDR3 nucleotide sequence: TGCAGTGCTAGAGTCGGGCTGGGGGGCACGGGGGGATTCGAGCAGTACTTC.

Many counts were recorded for this clonotype. The gene calls are TRBV29-1 and TRBJ2-5; TRBD1 aligns across 8 bases. V shed 3 bases, J shed 5 bases, and the junction held 2 bases outside the gene matches. Germline CDR1 SQVTM, CDR2 ANQGSEA. This CDR3 is built from 12 residues. CDR3 nucleotides: TGCAGCGTTGACCAGGGGGCTGAGACCCAGTACTTC. Protein: CSVDQGAETQYF.

The V call is TRBV7-9, the J call TRBJ2-2; D possibly corresponds to TRBD2 (5 bases). The V end was cut by 4 bases, the J end by 4 bases, with 10 bases between. Looked up from germline, CDR1 is SEHNR and CDR2 is FQNEAQ (reference sequence). The CDR3 spans 14 residues. The CDR3 DNA reads as TGTGCCAGCAGCTACGAGAGGGCCACCGGGGAGCTGTTTTTT. Translated: CASSYERATGELFF. Full variable domain (remainder filled in from reference TRBV7-9 and TRBJ2-2): DTGVSQNPRHKITKRGQNVTFRCDPISEHNRLYWYRQTLGQGPEFLTYFQNEAQLEKSRLLSDRFSAERPKGSFSTLEIQRTEQGDSAMYLCASSYERATGELFFGEGSRLTVL.

V gene TRBV2 combines with J gene TRBJ2-5, with 11 bases that match TRBD1. Germline lookup yields CDR1 SNHLY and CDR2 FYNNEI. The CDR3 runs 14 residues. V lost 5 bases, J lost 7 bases, and 6 bases stayed unmatched. The CDR3 bases are TGTGCCAGCAGTACCCGGACAGGGGGCACGACCCAGTACTTC. Its translation: CASSTRTGGTTQYF. The full variable domain, rest sourced from reference TRBV2 and TRBJ2-5, is EPEVTQTPSHQVTQMGQEVILRCVPISNHLYFYWYRQILGQKVEFLVSFYNNEISEKSEIFDDQFSVERPDGSNFTLKIRSTKLEDSAMYFCASSTRTGGTTQYFGPGTRLLVL.

The V and J genes are TRBV2 and TRBJ2-1; 7 bases are shared with TRBD2. V gave up 3 bases and J gave up 2 bases; unmatched junction bases: 1. The CDR3 runs to 14 residues. Per germline, CDR1 SNHLY and CDR2 FYNNEI. CDR3 in amino acids: CASSDSGPYNEQFF. CDR3 sequence (DNA): TGTGCCAGCAGTGATAGCGGGCCCTACAATGAGCAGTTCTTC.

The chain carries TRBV9 and TRBJ2-1; 13 nucleotides match TRBD2. V dropped 0 bases and J dropped 0; count of bases not matched to a gene: 6. The CDR3 is 19 residues long. Germline values: CDR1 SGDLS, CDR2 YYNGEE. The CDR3 nucleotides read TGTGCCAGCAGCGTAGGACTAGCGGGGGGCGTCAGCTCCTACAATGAGCAGTTCTTC. Translating gives CASSVGLAGGVSSYNEQFF.

The chain employs TRBV6-4 and TRBJ1-1; D might be TRBD1 (5 bases). Germline CDR1 MRHNA, CDR2 SNTAGT. The V gene lost 7 bases and the J gene lost 5 bases, with 8 bases spanning the gap. This CDR3 has 11 residues. The CDR3 loop reads CASNRCTEAFF. CDR3 nucleotide sequence: TGTGCCAGCAACAGGTGTACTGAAGCTTTCTTT.

V and J are TRBV4-1 and TRBJ2-4; D is unresolved. Germline assignment: CDR1 MGHRA and CDR2 YSYEKL. There are 16 residues in the CDR3. V was cut by 2 bases and J by 0 bases, with 11 bases left in between. DNA for the CDR3: TGCGCCAGCAGCCAATTCGAACAGTTAGCCAAAAACATTCAGTACTTC. The encoded protein is CASSQFEQLAKNIQYF.

The V and J genes are TRBV5-6 and TRBJ2-1; 9 bases match TRBD1. CDR1 is SGHDT, CDR2 YYEEEE, per germline. The CDR3 is made up of 16 amino acids. The junction had 8 bases not matched to a gene; V was cut back by 4 bases and J by 3 bases. CDR3 loop: CASSPQDRGYYNEQFF. The CDR3 region has the DNA TGTGCCAGCAGCCCCCAAGACAGGGGGTACTACAATGAGCAGTTCTTC.

This clonotype has a handful of counts. This chain joins TRBV3-1 and TRBJ2-5; the match to TRBD1 covers 12 bases. The CDR3 covers 16 residues. Germline loops: CDR1 LGHDT, CDR2 YNNKEL (reference sequence). The ends lost 6 bases at V and 1 base at J; junction bases unmatched: 6. The CDR3, as DNA: TGTGCCAGCAGTCACGGGACAGGGGGCCTCCAAGAGACCCAGTACTTC. As protein: CASSHGTGGLQETQYF.

This chain uses TRBV5-1 with TRBJ1-5; possible D gene TRBD1, 6 bases. In germline, CDR1 is SGHRS, CDR2 YFSETQ. V was pared by 1 base and J by 6 bases, with 11 bases between. There are 14 residues in the CDR3. The CDR3 here is CASSLQGSGQPQHF. CDR3 DNA: TGCGCCAGCAGCTTGCAGGGGTCGGGTCAGCCCCAGCATTTT.

V usage is TRBV11-2 and J usage is TRBJ2-3; D is perhaps TRBD2 (5 bases). V lost 2 bases and J 5 bases, leaving 14 bases between the germline ends. Looked up from germline, CDR1 is SGHAT and CDR2 is FQNNGV. The CDR3 extends over 15 amino acids. The CDR3 reads CASSLRGTARDTQYF. CDR3 sequence (DNA): TGTGCCAGCAGCTTACGGGGTACCGCACGAGATACGCAGTATTTT.

This clonotype was found a few times. The V and J genes are TRBV7-9 and TRBJ2-7, with D perhaps TRBD1 (5 bases). The CDR3 consists of 13 residues. The V end lost 4 bases, the J end lost 2 bases, and 9 bases lay between the germline ends. CDR1 is SEHNR and CDR2 is FQNEAQ in the germline V gene (reference sequence). The CDR3 loop reads CASSYDRPYEQYF. CDR3 nucleotides: TGTGCCAGCAGCTACGACAGACCCTACGAGCAGTACTTC. Together with reference TRBV7-9 and TRBJ2-7, the CDR3 gives the full variable domain: DTGVSQNPRHKITKRGQNVTFRCDPISEHNRLYWYRQTLGQGPEFLTYFQNEAQLEKSRLLSDRFSAERPKGSFSTLEIQRTEQGDSAMYLCASSYDRPYEQYFGPGTRLTVT.

The chain employs TRBV5-1 and TRBJ2-3, with 8 positions matching TRBD1. The CDR3 extends over 17 amino acids. CDR1 SGHRS and CDR2 YFSETQ come from the germline V gene. The trim removed 3 bases at V and 6 bases at J, leaving 15 bases unmatched. CDR3 DNA: TGCGCCAGCAGCTCGTTGCGGACAGGGCCTGAGAGGGATACGCAGTATTTT. This codes for CASSSLRTGPERDTQYF.

In this sample, this clonotype turned up a few times. The chain links TRBV10-2 to TRBJ1-2, with D uncertain. This CDR3 spans 13 amino acids. The V end lost 5 bases, the J end lost 2 bases, and 9 bases lay between the germline ends. From germline, CDR1 is WSHSY and CDR2 SAAADI. The CDR3 spells CASSNGQNYGYTF. The CDR3 DNA follows: TGCGCCAGCAGTAATGGGCAGAACTATGGCTACACCTTC.

The chain joins TRBV7-8 to TRBJ1-2; tentative D call: TRBD1 (5 bases). CDR3 length equals 15 residues. The V and J ends lost 3 bases and 8 bases respectively, with 19 bases between them. Germline CDR1 is SGHVS and CDR2 is FQNEAQ. The CDR3: CASSFSFSGAGGYTF. The CDR3, as DNA: TGTGCCAGCAGCTTTTCGTTTTCCGGGGCCGGGGGCTACACCTTC.

The CDR3 DNA sequence: TGTGCCAGCAGTTCCTTGGGGGGGGCCGGGACAGGGGGCCTTTATGGCTACACCTTC. Translating gives CASSSLGGAGTGGLYGYTF. J is TRBJ1-2 and V is TRBV27; 12 bases are shared with TRBD1. This CDR3 has 19 residues. Germline CDR1 MNHEY, CDR2 SMNVEV (reference sequence). V was pared by 4 bases and J by 5 bases, with 17 bases of the junction left unmatched.

As to this clonotype: The junction departs from germline at one end; a sequencing error may be responsible. This chain connects TRBV28 to TRBJ1-1; the match to TRBD1 covers 7 bases. Per the germline V gene, CDR1 is MDHEN and CDR2 is SYDVKM. CDR3 size: 14 residues. In DNA, the CDR3 is TGTGCCAGCAGTTTCAGGGGGGTGAACACTGGAGCTTTCTTT. Its protein is CASSFRGVNTGAFF.

This clonotype was detected a few times. The rearrangement uses TRBV12-3 or TRBV12-4 and TRBJ1-2; no firm D call. The CDR3 is 12 amino acids. V dropped 3 bases and J dropped 8 bases, with 10 bases sitting between them. CDR3 in DNA: TGTGCCAGCAGTTTCGGGTTACAGGGCTACACCTTC. Translation: CASSFGLQGYTF.